One and the same sample provided the 4 T cell receptor beta chains below, sequenced in a study of CD8+ T cells in alopecia areata. Extraction of RNA preceded its reverse transcription into cDNA, which served as the sequencing template. The table came from immunoSEQ multiplex PCR; TCRdb's copy has only in-frame clones and leaves some out. The sample lists 100,000 to 130,000 clones; 45% to 60% were seen once. Sequencing was performed on NKG2D-low CD8+ T cells sorted from blood. These receptor sequences come from a human donor with alopecia areata.

V usage is TRBV7-3 and J usage is TRBJ2-7; the match to TRBD1 covers 7 bases. CDR1 and CDR2 from the germline V gene are SGHTA and FQGTGA. This CDR3 comprises 15 residues. V was pared by 5 bases and J by 3 bases, with 10 bases of the junction left unmatched. CDR3 sequence: CASSLGQSLGYEQYF. The CDR3 DNA follows: TGTGCCAGCAGCCTGGGACAGTCCTTGGGCTACGAGCAGTACTTC.

The CDR3 sequence is CASRLEGPSSYNEQFF. DNA of the CDR3: TGTGCCAGCAGGCTAGAGGGGCCGAGCTCCTACAATGAGCAGTTCTTC. The V and J genes are TRBV5-6 and TRBJ2-1, with D tentatively TRBD1 or TRBD2 (5 bases each). From germline, CDR1 is SGHDT and CDR2 YYEEEE. The CDR3 sequence is 16 residues long. V was trimmed by 5 bases and J by 0 bases, leaving 15 bases between them.

This clone was observed a handful of times. J is TRBJ2-7 and V is TRBV21-1; the table's D call, TRBD1, has no DNA check behind it. TRBV21-1 is an annotated pseudogene. The CDR3 loop spans 16 amino acids. CDR3 residues: CASSDRDRVKAYEQYF. The DNA for the CDR3 is TGTGCCAGCAGCGACCGGGACAGAGTCAAAGCCTACGAGCAGTACTTC.

The chain links TRBV28 to TRBJ1-1; D not certain. Germline V gives CDR1 MDHEN, CDR2 SYDVKM. V was cut by 1 base and J by 0 bases, with 3 bases left in between. CDR3 length: 13 residues. CDR3 residues: CASSLSVNTEAFF. In DNA form, the CDR3 reads TGTGCCAGCAGTTTATCGGTGAACACTGAAGCTTTCTTT. The complete variable domain, with remaining parts taken from reference TRBV28 and TRBJ1-1, reads DVKVTQSSRYLVKRTGEKVFLECVQDMDHENMFWYRQDPGLGLRLIYFSYDVKMKEKGDIPEGYSVSREKKERFSLILESASTNQTSMYLCASSLSVNTEAFFGQGTRLTVV.